This entry lists 15 T cell receptor beta chains sequenced from one sample in a study of blood T cell repertoires in COVID-19. Repertoires were generated with immunoSEQ multiplex PCR, while TCRdb's copy carries only in-frame clones and drops some. The sample consists of 26,000 or so clones, roughly 90% of them appearing once. The sample comprised peripheral blood. These receptors all stem from a human donor in a cohort sampled during active COVID-19.

The rearrangement uses TRBV10-3 and TRBJ1-5; D gene uncertain. Germline lookup yields CDR1 ENHRY and CDR2 SYGVKD. CDR3 length: 13 amino acids. The V and J ends lost 8 bases and 1 base respectively, with 9 bases between them. The CDR3 is CAIGKESNQPQHF. CDR3 nucleotide sequence: TGTGCCATCGGTAAGGAGAGCAATCAGCCCCAGCATTTT.

The chain uses TRBV2 and TRBJ2-1; 8 bases fit TRBD1. The CDR3 sequence is 15 residues long. Germline loops: CDR1 SNHLY, CDR2 FYNNEI. After removal of 5 bases from V and 4 bases from J, the junction contained 7 bases not matched to a gene. The DNA of the CDR3 is TGTGCCAGCAGTACTACAGGGGGGAGGTACAATGAGCAGTTCTTC. This codes for CASSTTGGRYNEQFF.

The chain joins TRBV10-3 to TRBJ2-4, with 11 bases that match TRBD1. Germline V CDR1 and CDR2: ENHRY, SYGVKD. V lost 11 bases and J lost 3; bases outside the gene matches: 15. The CDR3 runs to 17 residues. This CDR3 is CASGDGQGADLKNIQYF. In DNA, the CDR3 is TGTGCCTCCGGAGACGGACAGGGGGCGGATCTCAAAAACATTCAGTACTTC.

The J gene is TRBJ1-1, the V gene TRBV27; 8 bases line up with TRBD1. V trimming: 6 bases; J trimming: 1 base; junction bases outside the gene matches: 4. CDR3 length: 14 residues. From germline, CDR1 is MNHEY and CDR2 SMNVEV (reference sequence). For the CDR3, the DNA is TGTGCCAGCAGCCGCGGGACAGGGAACACTGAAGCTTTCTTT. This encodes CASSRGTGNTEAFF.

The chain joins TRBV5-1 to TRBJ1-1, with TRBD1 matching 7 bases. The CDR3 spans 15 residues. Losses at the gene ends were 4 bases for V and 2 bases for J; bases not matched to a gene: 8. Germline-derived CDR1 and CDR2 are SGHRS and YFSETQ. The CDR3 region has the DNA TGCGCCAGCAGCCCGTTGACAGGGCTTAACACTGAAGCTTTCTTT. Protein sequence: CASSPLTGLNTEAFF.

V is TRBV2 and J is TRBJ2-3, with D tentatively TRBD1 (5 bases). Germline V gene sequence: CDR1 SNHLY, CDR2 FYNNEI. The germline V and J ends were trimmed by 5 bases and 5 bases, with 8 bases remaining between them. This CDR3 is 12 amino acids long. The CDR3 protein is CASSSQGDTQYF. CDR3 sequence (DNA): TGTGCCAGCAGTTCTCAGGGAGATACGCAGTATTTT. Supplemented by reference TRBV2 and TRBJ2-3, the full variable domain reads EPEVTQTPSHQVTQMGQEVILRCVPISNHLYFYWYRQILGQKVEFLVSFYNNEISEKSEIFDDQFSVERPDGSNFTLKIRSTKLEDSAMYFCASSSQGDTQYFGPGTRLTVL.

The V gene is TRBV4-1, the J gene TRBJ2-1; D unclear. V gave up 0 bases and J gave up 9 bases, with 9 bases separating them. Germline CDR1 reads MGHRA; CDR2 reads YSYEKL. This CDR3 is 13 amino acids long. In DNA form, the CDR3 reads TGCGCCAGCAGCCAAGATCCGGTTGGTGAGCAGTTCTTC. Protein sequence: CASSQDPVGEQFF.

The chain combines TRBV7-2 with TRBJ2-3; 14 positions agree with TRBD2. V gave up 5 bases and J gave up 5 bases; unmatched junction bases: 9. CDR3 size: 17 residues. In germline, CDR1 is SGHTA, CDR2 FQGNSA. CDR3 residues: CASSLAGLAGVGDTQYF. The CDR3 DNA reads TGTGCCAGCAGCCTCGCGGGACTAGCGGGGGTTGGAGATACGCAGTATTTT.

The CDR3 region has the DNA TGCGCCAGCAGCCAAGAGGGCCGAGATGAAAAACTGTTTTTT. Protein product: CASSQEGRDEKLFF. This chain connects TRBV4-3 to TRBJ1-4; D gene uncertain. V lost 0 bases and J 6 bases, leaving 8 bases between the germline ends. The CDR3 extends over 14 amino acids. Germline CDR1 is LGHNA and CDR2 is YSLEER.

The genes are TRBV27 and TRBJ1-6; D is undetermined. This CDR3 spans 13 amino acids. Germline V gene lookup returns CDR1 MNHEY and CDR2 SMNVEV (reference sequence). V shed 3 bases and J shed 9 bases, with 9 bases lying between them. In DNA form, the CDR3 reads TGTGCCAGCAGTTTTGGGCGGGGTTCACCCCTCCACTTT. Encoded protein: CASSFGRGSPLHF.

The chain joins TRBV5-6 to TRBJ1-4; the D is unclear. The CDR3 spans 14 residues. The V gene lost 6 bases and the J gene lost 6 bases, with 15 bases spanning the gap. Germline CDR1 and CDR2: SGHDT and YYEEEE. The CDR3 spells CASNDLEVDEKLFF. DNA for the CDR3: TGTGCCAGCAACGACCTGGAGGTGGATGAAAAACTGTTTTTT.

This clone was seen just once. The V and J genes are TRBV7-9 and TRBJ2-3, with 8 bases identical to TRBD2. The CDR3 runs 14 residues. The junction had 6 bases not matched to a gene; V was cut back by 7 bases and J by 3 bases. CDR1 and CDR2 from the germline V gene are SEHNR and FQNEAQ (reference sequence). The CDR3 DNA sequence: TGTGCCAGCACGGTGGGCGGGGGGACAGATACGCAGTATTTT. Residues: CASTVGGGTDTQYF.

The CDR3: CASSNAESGGSEDTQYF. CDR3 nucleotide sequence: TGTGCCAGCAGTAACGCCGAAAGCGGGGGGTCGGAAGATACGCAGTATTTT. The chain is built from TRBV13 and TRBJ2-3; 9 bases fit TRBD2. This CDR3 region has 17 residues. Germline values: CDR1 PRHDT, CDR2 FYEKMQ (reference sequence). The trim removed 6 bases at V and 5 bases at J, leaving 15 bases unmatched.

The V and J genes are TRBV3-1 (or the pseudogene TRBV3-2) and TRBJ1-1; D uncertain. The length of the CDR3 is 12 residues. Between the trimmed V and J ends, which lost 4 bases and 6 bases, there was a span of 9 bases. Germline assignment: CDR1 LGHDT and CDR2 YNNKEL (reference sequence). CDR3 bases: TGTGCCAGCAGCCCCCCAGCGGCTGAAGCTTTCTTT. Protein product: CASSPPAAEAFF.

The gene calls are TRBV10-3 and TRBJ2-2; the match to TRBD1 covers 9 bases. In germline, CDR1 is ENHRY, CDR2 SYGVKD. V dropped 6 bases and J dropped 4; count of bases not matched to a gene: 3. This CDR3 has 14 amino acids. The CDR3 sequence is CAISDRGSTGELFF. Written as DNA, the CDR3 is TGTGCCATCAGCGACAGGGGGAGCACCGGGGAGCTGTTTTTT.